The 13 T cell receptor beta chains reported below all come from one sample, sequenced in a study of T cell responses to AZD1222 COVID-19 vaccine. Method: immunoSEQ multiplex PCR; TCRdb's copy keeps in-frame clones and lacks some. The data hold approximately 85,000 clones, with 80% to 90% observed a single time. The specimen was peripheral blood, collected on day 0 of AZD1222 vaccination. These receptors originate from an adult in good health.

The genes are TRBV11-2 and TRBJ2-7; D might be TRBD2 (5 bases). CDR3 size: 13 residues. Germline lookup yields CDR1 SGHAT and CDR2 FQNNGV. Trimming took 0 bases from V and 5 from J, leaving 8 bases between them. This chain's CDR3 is CASSLERDNEQYF. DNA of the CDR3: TGTGCCAGCAGCTTAGAGAGGGATAACGAGCAGTACTTC.

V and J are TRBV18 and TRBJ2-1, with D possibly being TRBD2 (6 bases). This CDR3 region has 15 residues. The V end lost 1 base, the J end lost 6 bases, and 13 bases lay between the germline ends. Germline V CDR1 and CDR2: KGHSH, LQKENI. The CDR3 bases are TGTGCCAGCTCACCACAGACCTCGGGGGTCAATGAGCAGTTCTTC. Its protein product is CASSPQTSGVNEQFF.

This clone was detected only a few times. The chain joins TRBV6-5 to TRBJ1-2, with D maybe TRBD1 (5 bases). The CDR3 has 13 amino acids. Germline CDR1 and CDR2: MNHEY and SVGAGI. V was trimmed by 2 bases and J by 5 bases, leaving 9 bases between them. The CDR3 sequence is CASSYRDRYGYTF. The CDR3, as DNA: TGTGCCAGCAGTTACAGAGACAGATATGGCTACACCTTC.

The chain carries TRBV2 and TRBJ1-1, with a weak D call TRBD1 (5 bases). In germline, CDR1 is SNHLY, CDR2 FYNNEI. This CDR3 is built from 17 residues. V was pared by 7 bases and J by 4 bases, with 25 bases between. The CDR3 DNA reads TGTGCCAGCACCGCGGGGACCGTCCGGTCTCTGGGCACTGAAGCTTTCTTT. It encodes CASTAGTVRSLGTEAFF.

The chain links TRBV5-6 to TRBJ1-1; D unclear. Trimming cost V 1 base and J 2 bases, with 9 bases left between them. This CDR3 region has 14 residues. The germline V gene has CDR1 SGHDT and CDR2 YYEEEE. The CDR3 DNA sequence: TGTGCCAGCAGCTTGAATATCCCTAACACTGAAGCTTTCTTT. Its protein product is CASSLNIPNTEAFF.

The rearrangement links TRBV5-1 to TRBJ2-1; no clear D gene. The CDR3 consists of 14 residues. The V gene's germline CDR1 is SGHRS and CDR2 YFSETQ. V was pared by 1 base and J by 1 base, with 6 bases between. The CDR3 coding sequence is TGCGCCAGCAGCTTGCCCCCTTCCTACAATGAGCAGTTCTTC. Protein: CASSLPPSYNEQFF.

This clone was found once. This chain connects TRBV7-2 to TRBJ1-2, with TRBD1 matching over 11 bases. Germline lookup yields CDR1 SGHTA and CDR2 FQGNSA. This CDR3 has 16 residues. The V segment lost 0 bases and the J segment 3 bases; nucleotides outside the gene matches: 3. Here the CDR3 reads CASSLADRGLHYGYTF. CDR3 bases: TGTGCCAGCAGCTTAGCGGACAGGGGGCTTCACTATGGCTACACCTTC.

CDR3 DNA sequence: TGTGCCAGCAGCGGGAGGGTGGCTAGCGGGAGTATCTACGAGCAGTACTTC. It codes for CASSGRVASGSIYEQYF. The chain uses TRBV5-6 and TRBJ2-7; 10 bases are shared with TRBD2. Per the germline V gene, CDR1 is SGHDT and CDR2 is YYEEEE. The CDR3 is 17 residues long. V gave up 4 bases and J gave up 3 bases; unmatched junction bases: 13.

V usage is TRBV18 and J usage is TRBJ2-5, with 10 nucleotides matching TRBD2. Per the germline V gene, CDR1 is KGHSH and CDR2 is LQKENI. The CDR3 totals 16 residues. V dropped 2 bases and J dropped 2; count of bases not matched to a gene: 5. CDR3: CASSPGIAGGQETQYF. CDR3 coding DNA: TGTGCCAGCTCACCAGGGATAGCGGGGGGACAAGAGACCCAGTACTTC. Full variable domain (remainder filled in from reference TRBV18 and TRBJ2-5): NAGVMQNPRHLVRRRGQEARLRCSPMKGHSHVYWYRQLPEEGLKFMVYLQKENIIDESGMPKERFSAEFPKEGPSILRIQQVVRGDSAAYFCASSPGIAGGQETQYFGPGTRLLVL.

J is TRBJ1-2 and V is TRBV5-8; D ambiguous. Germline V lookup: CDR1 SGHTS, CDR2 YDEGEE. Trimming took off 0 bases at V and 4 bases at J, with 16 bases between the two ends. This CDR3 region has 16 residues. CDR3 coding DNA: TGTGCCAGCAGCTTGGTTGTTGGGGTTAATTTCTATGGCTACACCTTC. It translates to CASSLVVGVNFYGYTF.

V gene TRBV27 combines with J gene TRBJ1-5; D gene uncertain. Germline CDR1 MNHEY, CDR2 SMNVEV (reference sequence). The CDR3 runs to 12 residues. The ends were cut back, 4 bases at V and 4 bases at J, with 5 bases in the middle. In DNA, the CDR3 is TGTGCCAGCAGTTCACCTAATCAGCCCCAGCATTTT. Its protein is CASSSPNQPQHF.

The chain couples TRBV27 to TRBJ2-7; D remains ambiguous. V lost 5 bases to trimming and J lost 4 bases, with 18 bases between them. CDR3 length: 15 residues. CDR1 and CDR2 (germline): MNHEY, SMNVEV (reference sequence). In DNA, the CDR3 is TGTGCCAGCAGTACCTCTAGGGCACCCGGGTACGAGCAGTACTTC. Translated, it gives CASSTSRAPGYEQYF.

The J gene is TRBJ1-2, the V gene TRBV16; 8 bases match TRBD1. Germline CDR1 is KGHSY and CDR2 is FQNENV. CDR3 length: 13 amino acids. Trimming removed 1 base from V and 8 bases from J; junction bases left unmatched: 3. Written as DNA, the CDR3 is TGTGCCAGCAGCCAATGGACAGGGAGCGGCTACACCTTC. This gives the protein CASSQWTGSGYTF.